This passage covers 20 T cell receptor beta chains from one sample sequenced in a study of control samples from healthy donors and cancer patients. Using immunoSEQ multiplex PCR, the repertoire was profiled, and TCRdb retains in-frame clones only, with some absent. The sample contains under 200,000 clones, just over 95% of which appear only once. Sequenced material: blood. The receptors here all came from a woman aged 30 to 39 in good health.

This chain joins TRBV11-2 and TRBJ2-3; D may correspond to TRBD1 or TRBD2 (5 bases each). CDR3 length: 15 residues. Germline V CDR1 and CDR2: SGHAT, FQNNGV. The ends were cut back, 7 bases at V and 0 bases at J, with 14 bases in the middle. The CDR3 nucleotides read TGTGCCAGCACACCGCCTGGGGGAAGCACAGATACGCAGTATTTT. Protein: CASTPPGGSTDTQYF.

V usage is TRBV6-5 and J usage is TRBJ2-5; a possible D gene is TRBD1 (6 bases). This CDR3 region has 14 residues. V dropped 2 bases and J dropped 7 bases, with 14 bases sitting between them. Looked up from germline, CDR1 is MNHEY and CDR2 is SVGAGI. The CDR3 loop reads CASSYRMGAATQYF. The DNA for the CDR3 is TGTGCCAGCAGTTACCGTATGGGGGCCGCGACCCAGTACTTC.

V and J are TRBV11-3 and TRBJ1-1, with TRBD1 matching 9 bases. The V segment lost 3 bases and the J segment 5 bases; nucleotides outside the gene matches: 1. This CDR3 has 13 residues. Germline assignment: CDR1 SGHNT and CDR2 YENEEA. The CDR3 region has the DNA TGTGCCAGCAGCTTCGGACAGGGGACTGAAGCTTTCTTT. Its protein product is CASSFGQGTEAFF.

The rearrangement uses TRBV29-1 and TRBJ2-1; D is undetermined. CDR3 length: 14 amino acids. CDR1 is SQVTM and CDR2 is ANQGSEA in the germline V gene. V lost 7 bases and J lost 0, with 13 bases in between. The CDR3 sequence is CSAPDDVSYNEQFF. Here the CDR3 DNA reads TGCAGCGCCCCAGATGACGTCTCCTACAATGAGCAGTTCTTC.

About this clone itself: Germline is not matched at one junction end, which may reflect a read error. This rearrangement joins TRBV4-1 to TRBJ2-7, with a possible D match to TRBD1 (6 bases). From germline, CDR1 is MGHRA and CDR2 YSYEKL. The CDR3 covers 12 residues. In DNA form, the CDR3 reads TGCGCCGGCAGCCCCACAGGGTCCGAGCAGTACTTC. Its translation: CAGSPTGSEQYF.

The chain joins TRBV5-1 to TRBJ2-2, with 9 bases lining up with TRBD2. Trimming took 4 bases from V and 1 from J; bases not matched to a gene: 8. Per the germline V gene, CDR1 is SGHRS and CDR2 is YFSETQ. The CDR3 is made up of 17 amino acids. CDR3 sequence: CASSPTLAGRNTGELFF. The DNA for the CDR3 is TGCGCCAGCAGCCCGACCCTAGCGGGGCGGAACACCGGGGAGCTGTTTTTT.

This clone came up once. The rearrangement joins TRBV28 to TRBJ2-5, with D tentatively TRBD2 (7 bases). The germline V gene encodes CDR1 MDHEN and CDR2 SYDVKM. V dropped 7 bases and J dropped 6 bases, with 18 bases sitting between them. This CDR3 is built from 14 residues. CDR3 loop: CASIPEGGAKTQYF. The CDR3 DNA reads TGTGCCAGCATCCCTGAAGGGGGGGCTAAGACCCAGTACTTC.

This clone was observed a single time. This sequence joins TRBV5-1 and TRBJ2-4, with 12 bases matching TRBD2. With 4 bases clipped from V and 1 base from J, the junction kept 6 bases outside the gene matches. The CDR3 loop spans 17 amino acids. Looked up from germline, CDR1 is SGHRS and CDR2 is YFSETQ. The CDR3: CASSGGLAGIAKNIQYF. In DNA form, the CDR3 reads TGCGCCAGCAGCGGGGGACTAGCGGGTATTGCCAAAAACATTCAGTACTTC.

Concerning this clone: Other DNA sequences in the sample encode the same CDR3. The V and J genes are TRBV28 and TRBJ2-3; the match to TRBD2 covers 10 bases. Germline V lookup: CDR1 MDHEN, CDR2 SYDVKM. The CDR3 runs to 15 residues. Trimming cost V 5 bases and J 1 base; bases outside gene matches: 3. CDR3 DNA sequence: TGTGCCAGCAGTCCCGGGACTAGCGGCACAGATACGCAGTATTTT. It is translated as CASSPGTSGTDTQYF. The full variable domain, with the rest looked up from reference TRBV28 and TRBJ2-3, is DVKVTQSSRYLVKRTGEKVFLECVQDMDHENMFWYRQDPGLGLRLIYFSYDVKMKEKGDIPEGYSVSREKKERFSLILESASTNQTSMYLCASSPGTSGTDTQYFGPGTRLTVL.

The genes are TRBV5-5 and TRBJ2-3, with D possibly being TRBD2 (6 bases). The CDR3 length is 15 residues. V was pared by 0 bases and J by 6 bases, with 14 bases between. Germline V gives CDR1 SGHKS, CDR2 YYEKEE (reference sequence). The CDR3 sequence: CASSLAGLPTDTQYF. CDR3 in DNA: TGTGCCAGCAGCTTGGCCGGACTACCGACCGATACGCAGTATTTT.

The gene calls are TRBV27 and TRBJ2-6; TRBD1 agrees at 7 bases. Germline trimming cut 6 bases from V and 0 bases from J; bases unmatched to any gene: 5. This CDR3 region has 16 residues. CDR1 is MNHEY and CDR2 is SMNVEV in the germline V gene (reference sequence). This CDR3 reads CASRQGVASGANVLTF. DNA for the CDR3: TGTGCCAGCAGGCAGGGGGTCGCCTCTGGGGCCAACGTCCTGACTTTC.

The chain has TRBV19 and TRBJ2-2, with D perhaps matching TRBD2 (5 bases). The CDR3 loop spans 14 amino acids. Germline values: CDR1 LNHDA, CDR2 SQIVND (reference sequence). The V and J ends lost 4 bases and 7 bases respectively, with 13 bases between them. This chain's CDR3 is CASSTPMRDGELFF. DNA of the CDR3: TGTGCCAGTAGTACCCCCATGAGGGACGGGGAGCTGTTTTTT.

This clone has only one observation. The chain uses TRBV6-5 and TRBJ1-4; D is ambiguous. The V gene's germline CDR1 is MNHEY and CDR2 SVGAGI. This CDR3 spans 16 amino acids. V lost 4 bases to trimming and J lost 6 bases, with 18 bases between them. The CDR3 DNA is TGTGCCAGCAGTTCAAGATGGGCCCCGAGGGATGAAAAACTGTTTTTT. This translates into CASSSRWAPRDEKLFF.

The J gene is TRBJ2-1, the V gene TRBV5-5, with 8 bases fitting TRBD2. The CDR3 length is 15 residues. Germline lookup yields CDR1 SGHKS and CDR2 YYEKEE (reference sequence). Trimming removed 4 bases from V and 3 bases from J; junction bases left unmatched: 6. CDR3 amino acids: CASSLRLANYNEQFF. CDR3 in DNA: TGTGCCAGCAGCCTGAGACTAGCGAACTACAATGAGCAGTTCTTC.

The chain couples TRBV16 to TRBJ1-5, with D possibly TRBD1 on 5 matching bases. Trimming removed 4 bases from V and 5 bases from J, with 15 bases in between. The germline CDR1 and CDR2 sequences are KGHSY and FQNENV. The CDR3 has 15 residues. The CDR3 protein is CASSRRQSKYQPQHF. In DNA form, the CDR3 reads TGTGCCAGCAGCCGAAGACAGTCTAAGTATCAGCCCCAGCATTTT. Full variable domain (remainder filled in from reference TRBV16 and TRBJ1-5): GEEVAQTPKHLVRGEGQKAKLYCAPIKGHSYVFWYQQVLKNEFKFLISFQNENVFDETGMPKERFSAKCLPNSPCSLEIQATKLEDSAVYFCASSRRQSKYQPQHFGDGTRLSIL.

The CDR3 here is CASTGTSGNEQFF. In nucleotides, the CDR3 is TGTGCCAGCACCGGGACTAGCGGGAATGAGCAGTTCTTC. This chain connects TRBV3-1 (or the pseudogene TRBV3-2) to TRBJ2-1, with 12 bases matching TRBD2. This CDR3 comprises 13 residues. Germline trimming cut 7 bases from V and 7 bases from J; bases unmatched to any gene: 2. The germline gives CDR1 LGHDT, CDR2 YNNKEL (reference sequence).

The chain recombines TRBV18 with TRBJ1-1; D is perhaps TRBD1 (5 bases). This CDR3 region has 17 residues. Germline assignment: CDR1 KGHSH and CDR2 LQKENI. Trimming removed 0 bases from V and 1 base from J, with 15 bases in between. The CDR3 protein is CASSPPGLRNGNTEAFF. The CDR3, as DNA: TGTGCCAGCTCACCACCGGGACTGAGAAATGGGAACACTGAAGCTTTCTTT.

The chain combines TRBV5-4 with TRBJ2-1, with 11 bases fitting TRBD1. This CDR3 contains 14 residues. CDR1 SGHNT and CDR2 YYREEE come from the germline V gene (reference sequence). V lost 3 bases and J lost 9; bases outside the gene matches: 5. The CDR3 region has the DNA TGTGCCAGCAGCTCCTGGACAGGGGGCATTGAGCAGTTCTTC. Encoded protein: CASSSWTGGIEQFF.

This rearrangement joins TRBV7-3 to TRBJ2-1; D not resolved. V lost 4 bases and J 0 bases, leaving 10 bases between the germline ends. This CDR3 has 15 amino acids. The V gene's germline CDR1 is SGHTA and CDR2 FQGTGA. The CDR3 sequence: CASSSDPTSYNEQFF. In nucleotides, the CDR3 is TGTGCCAGCAGCTCGGACCCAACCTCCTACAATGAGCAGTTCTTC. Based on the CDR3 plus reference TRBV7-3 and TRBJ2-1, the full variable domain is GAGVSQTPSNKVTEKGKYVELRCDPISGHTALYWYRQSLGQGPEFLIYFQGTGAADDSGLPNDRFFAVRPEGSVSTLKIQRTERGDSAVYLCASSSDPTSYNEQFFGPGTRLTVL.

With respect to this clone: At one end, the junction sequence differs from germline, possibly due to a read error. The chain joins TRBV6-5 to TRBJ1-4; 8 positions match TRBD1. Germline V lookup: CDR1 MNHEY, CDR2 SVGAGI. The CDR3 covers 15 residues. The CDR3 DNA is TGTGCCAGCAGAGCTCAGGGGGCAACTAATGAAAAACTGCTTTTT. This encodes CASRAQGATNEKLLF.